This entry is about one TCR beta chain. Here immunoSEQ multiplex PCR was the method, and the copy in TCRdb shows in-frame clones only, minus some. The repertoire holds roughly 150,000 clones, about 78% seen once, with around 5% in the top ten. These data originate in a study of cytotoxic CD8 clonotypes in ibrutinib-treated CLL. Germline trimming cut 3 bases from V and 7 bases from J; bases unmatched to any gene: 5. Germline values: CDR1 KGHSH, CDR2 LQKENI. The CDR3 runs to 15 residues. The chain has TRBV18 and TRBJ2-2; 10 positions agree with TRBD1. The specimen comprised PBMCs, sampled after 24 months of ibrutinib treatment. The TCR originated in a human donor with chronic lymphocytic leukemia. The chain's CDR3 is CASSPFGTGDGELFF. In DNA form, the CDR3 reads TGTGCCAGCTCACCGTTTGGGACAGGGGACGGGGAGCTGTTTTTT.